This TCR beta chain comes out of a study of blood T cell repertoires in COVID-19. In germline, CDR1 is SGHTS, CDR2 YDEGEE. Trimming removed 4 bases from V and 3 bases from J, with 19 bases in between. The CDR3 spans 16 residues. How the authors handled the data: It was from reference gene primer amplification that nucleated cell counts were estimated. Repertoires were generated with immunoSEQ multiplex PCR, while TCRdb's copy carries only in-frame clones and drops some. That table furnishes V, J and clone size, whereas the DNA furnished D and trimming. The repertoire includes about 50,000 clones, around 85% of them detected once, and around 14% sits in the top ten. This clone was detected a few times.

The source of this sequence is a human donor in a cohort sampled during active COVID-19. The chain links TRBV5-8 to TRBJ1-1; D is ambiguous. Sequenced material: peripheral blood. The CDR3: CASSPRGSKGDTEAFF. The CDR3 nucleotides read TGTGCCAGCAGCCCCCGAGGGTCGAAGGGAGACACTGAAGCTTTCTTT. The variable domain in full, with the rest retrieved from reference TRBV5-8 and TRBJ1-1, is EAGVTQSPTHLIKTRGQQATLRCSPISGHTSVYWYQQALGLGLQFLLWYDEGEERNRGNFPPRFSGRQFPNYSSELNVNALELEDSALYLCASSPRGSKGDTEAFFGQGTRLTVV.